These T cell receptor beta chains were read from a single sample in a study of shared clonotypes between healthy human individuals. Sequencing used immunoSEQ multiplex PCR; TCRdb keeps in-frame clones, though not all of them. The sample carries 980,000 or so clones, more than 75% recorded once. The sample consisted of memory CD4+ T cells sorted from blood. Source of these receptors: a man aged 18 to 30 in good health. Both conserved end residues are part of each CDR3. A D gene is named only where the DNA matches it firmly. Expanded clones are given a class, and other clones once, few, many or no size at all.

>NA|TRBV5-1|NA|TRBJ2-3
CASSLSSGSDTQYF
TGCGCCAGCAGCTTGTCCTCGGGCTCAGATACGCAGTATTTT
>NA|TRBV6-1|TRBD2|TRBJ2-7
CASSESSGGVGEQYF
TGTGCCAGCAGTGAAAGTAGCGGGGGGGTCGGCGAGCAGTACTTC
>NA|TRBV6-5|TRBD1|TRBJ1-1
CASSSGQGFYTEASF
TGTGCCAGCAGTTCGGGACAGGGGTTTTACACTGAAGCTTCCTTT
>NA|TRBV30|NA|TRBJ1-5
CAWSRASNQPQHF
TGTGCCTGGAGCAGAGCCTCCAATCAGCCCCAGCATTTT
>NA|TRBV10-1|TRBD2|TRBJ2-3
CASSESSGSGTDTQYF
TGCGCCAGCAGTGAGTCTAGCGGGAGTGGCACAGATACGCAGTATTTT
>NA|TRBV30|NA|TRBJ2-7
CAWSTQYEQYF
TGTGCCTGGAGTACTCAATACGAGCAGTACTTC
>NA|TRBV5-4|NA|TRBJ2-5
CAIPGPRQETQYF
TGTGCCATCCCGGGACCCCGCCAAGAGACCCAGTACTTC
>NA|TRBV19|TRBD2|TRBJ2-7
CASSWTSGSYEQYF
TGTGCCAGTAGTTGGACTAGCGGGAGCTACGAGCAGTACTTC
>NA|TRBV19|NA|TRBJ2-2
CARGVGELFF
TGTGCCAGGGGAGTCGGGGAGCTGTTTTTT
>NA|TRBV2|NA|TRBJ2-5
CASSVESLEETQYF
TGTGCCAGCAGTGTCGAAAGTCTCGAAGAGACCCAGTACTTC
>NA|TRBV11-2|NA|TRBJ2-2
CASSLRRGERTGELFF
TGTGCCAGCAGCCTGAGGAGGGGTGAACGCACCGGGGAGCTGTTTTTT
>NA|TRBV6-1|NA|TRBJ2-1
CASSEERSRGAYNEQFF
TGTGCCAGCAGTGAAGAACGTTCTCGAGGTGCCTACAATGAGCAGTTCTTC
>NA|TRBV19|TRBD1|TRBJ2-6
CASSVGQVGGANVLTF
TGTGCCAGTAGTGTCGGACAGGTTGGAGGGGCCAACGTCCTGACTTTC
>few|TRBV11-3|NA|TRBJ2-2
CASSLEQATGELFF
TGTGCCAGCAGCTTAGAACAGGCAACCGGGGAGCTGTTTTTT
>few|TRBV28|TRBD1|TRBJ1-3
CASDRGRNTIYF
TGTGCCAGTGACAGGGGGCGAAACACCATATATTTT
>NA|TRBV7-3|TRBD1|TRBJ2-7
CASSEDRNYEQYF
TGTGCCAGCAGCGAGGACAGGAACTACGAGCAGTACTTC